This TCR beta chain was identified during a study of blood T cell repertoires in COVID-19. Everyone who took part was 18 to 89 years old, and they came from 24 US areas. TCRdb keeps only in-frame clones here, not all; method: immunoSEQ multiplex PCR. The sample includes roughly 230,000 clones, about 80% seen only once; the top ten take around 3.5%. The TCR sequence derives from a man in his fifties who had recovered from COVID-19. The sequenced material came from PBMCs or T cells enriched from blood (not recorded which).

CDR3 sequence reads: CASSVRLGNEQYF. CDR3 nucleotides: TGTGCCAGCAGCGTCAGACTAGGAAACGAGCAGTACTTC. The rearrangement uses TRBV7-2 and TRBJ2-7; D is possibly TRBD2 (6 bases). The CDR3 runs to 13 residues. Looked up from germline, CDR1 is SGHTA and CDR2 is FQGNSA. V lost 5 bases and J 5 bases, leaving 13 bases between the germline ends.